The rows below give T cell receptor beta chains drawn from one sample of a study of identical twins. One entry per CDR3 protein results from TCRdb running MiXCR on the 5' RACE reads. Among 240,000 or so distinct CDR3 sequences, about 7% were seen once, and the ten largest hold 3.6%. Another study also made use of these data, one on yellow fever vaccine responses in identical twins.

The sequencing input was memory (CD45RO+) T cells sorted from blood. The receptors come from a woman between 18 and 29 years old in good health. Each CDR3 is given with its conserved first and last residue. D genes are given only for firm matches. Part of the rows lack a size; the others show once, few, many or a class for expanded clones.

>few|TRBJ2-1|17|TRBD2|TRBV3-1
TGTGCCAGCAGCCAAGTTTTTAGCGGGAGAGGGAGCAATGAGCAGTTCTTC
CASSQVFSGRGSNEQFF
>many|TRBJ2-3|13|-|TRBV5-5
TGTGCCAGCAGCTTGCAACGGGGAGATACGCAGTATTTT
CASSLQRGDTQYF
>-|TRBJ2-3|14|-|TRBV2
TGTGCCAGCAGTGGCGGACAGCTCCCAGATACGCAGTATTTT
CASSGGQLPDTQYF
>-|TRBJ1-5|15|TRBD1|TRBV9
TGTGCCAGCAGCGCGGGACAGGCCAGCAATCAGCCCCAGCATTTT
CASSAGQASNQPQHF
>many|TRBJ2-2|15|TRBD2|TRBV6-4
TGTGCCAGCAGCAGAAGCGGGGACTACACCGGGGAGCTGTTTTTT
CASSRSGDYTGELFF
>many|TRBJ1-3|11|-|TRBV20-1
TGCAGTGCTAGTACCGGAAACACCATATATTTT
CSASTGNTIYF
>-|TRBJ2-1|15|TRBD2|TRBV7-6
TGTGCCAGCAGCTTAGGGCTAGCGGGGCAGAATGAGCAGTTCTTC
CASSLGLAGQNEQFF
>many|TRBJ1-6|13|-|TRBV10-3
TGTGCCATCAGTGGGGACCACAATTCACCCCTCCACTTT
CAISGDHNSPLHF
>few|TRBJ2-1|16|TRBD2|TRBV7-6
TGTGCCAGCAGCTCTATGGCGGAGCGGGGGCAGGATGAGCAGTTCTTC
CASSSMAERGQDEQFF
>-|TRBJ1-2|14|-|TRBV7-9
TGTGCCAGCAGCTTAGGGGCAGGGTCGGATGGCTACACCTTC
CASSLGAGSDGYTF
>-|TRBJ1-2|15|-|TRBV11-2
TGTGCCAGCAGCCCACTAGAGGGGAACAACTATGGCTACACCTTC
CASSPLEGNNYGYTF
>few|TRBJ2-5|16|-|TRBV5-1
TGCGCCAGCAGCTTAACTAGCACCCTAGAGGGGGAGACCCAGTACTTC
CASSLTSTLEGETQYF
>few|TRBJ2-1|20|-|TRBV14
TGTGCCAGCAGCCAAGATACGGGGGTTGGGTCCTCGGGGGTCCACAATGAGCAGTTCTTC
CASSQDTGVGSSGVHNEQFF
>many|TRBJ1-1|13|-|TRBV10-2
TGCGCCAGCAGTGAGTCGGAGAGGCAGGGGCCTTTCTTT
CASSESERQGPFF
>-|TRBJ2-3|20|-|TRBV23-1
TGCGCCAGCAGAAGGGACAGGATCTTCCCTCGACTAGCGGTATCAGATACGCAGTATTTT
CASRRDRIFPRLAVSDTQYF
>-|TRBJ1-1|17|-|TRBV19
TGTGCCAGTAGTATAGGCCCGCCCTGGAGGGCCGACACTGAAGCTTTCTTT
CASSIGPPWRADTEAFF
>many|TRBJ2-7|14|-|TRBV12-3/TRBV12-4
TGTGCCAGCAGTTTGTTCGGGGGTGCCTACGAGCAGTACTTC
CASSLFGGAYEQYF
>-|TRBJ2-1|11|-|TRBV20-1
TGCAGTGCTGGCGGGTGGGATGAGCAGTTCTTC
CSAGGWDEQFF
>many|TRBJ1-1|12|TRBD1|TRBV6-5
TGTGCCAGCATAGACAGGGGTTCTGAAGCTTTCTTT
CASIDRGSEAFF
>-|TRBJ1-6|15|-|TRBV3-1
TGTGCCAGCAGCCAAGACCCCATGGGCCTTTCACCCCTCCACTTT
CASSQDPMGLSPLHF
>many|TRBJ1-1|14|-|TRBV5-1
TGCGCCAGCAGCTTGGGTTGGGGGAACACTGAAGCTTTCTTT
CASSLGWGNTEAFF
>many|TRBJ1-1|13|TRBD1|TRBV5-4
TGTGCCAGCACCCGGGACAGGGTCACTGAAGCTTTCTTT
CASTRDRVTEAFF
>few|TRBJ2-1|16|TRBD2|TRBV27
TGTGCCAGCAGGCTTACTAGCGGGGGTACCTACAATGAGCAGTTCTTC
CASRLTSGGTYNEQFF
>many|TRBJ2-3|17|TRBD1|TRBV15
TGTGCCACCAGCAGAAATCCCCCGGGACAGCTCACAGATACGCAGTATTTT
CATSRNPPGQLTDTQYF
>many|TRBJ2-1|14|-|TRBV28
TGTCTAGTGTCTTTGCGGCACCCGAACAATGAGCAGTTCTTC
CLVSLRHPNNEQFF
>few|TRBJ2-7|13|TRBD2|TRBV20-1
TGCAGTGCTAGAGCGCGGGAGTACGGCGAGCAGTACTTC
CSARAREYGEQYF
>-|TRBJ2-7|14|-|TRBV28
TGTGCCAGCGGACGGAAACCGCAGAGCCCCGAGCAGTACTTC
CASGRKPQSPEQYF
>many|TRBJ1-1|12|-|TRBV25-1
TGTGCCAGCAGCCGGCTAGAGACTGAAGCTTTCTTT
CASSRLETEAFF
>-|TRBJ2-5|15|-|TRBV28
TGTGCCAGCAGTTTAAAAGCCCGCAGTGGCGAGACCCAGTACTTC
CASSLKARSGETQYF
>few|TRBJ2-1|14|-|TRBV10-3
TGTGCCATCAAACCGACTGGAAGGCCCAATGAGCAGTTCTTC
CAIKPTGRPNEQFF
>-|TRBJ2-1|18|TRBD2|TRBV12-3/TRBV12-4
TGTGCCAGCAGCCCCCTTCGGGCTACTAGCGGGGTCGGCTATGAGCAGTTCTTC
CASSPLRATSGVGYEQFF
>few|TRBJ2-5|15|-|TRBV5-1
TGCGCCAGCAGCCCGAGGACAGAACCCTTAGAGACCCAGTACTTC
CASSPRTEPLETQYF
>many|TRBJ2-2|13|-|TRBV20-1
TGCAGTGCCCAAGGGCGTAACACCGGGGAGCTGTTTTTT
CSAQGRNTGELFF
>few|TRBJ2-7|15|-|TRBV20-1
TGCAGTGCTAGTTCTGGGTCTGGAGGGGCCTACGAGCAGTACTTC
CSASSGSGGAYEQYF
>many|TRBJ2-3|16|-|TRBV6-5
TGTGCCAGCAGTTACTCCAATAGGGGGGCAGGAGATACGCAGTATTTT
CASSYSNRGAGDTQYF
>few|TRBJ2-3|17|-|TRBV7-2
TGTGCCAGCAGCCAAAGGGTAGCGAGCGGGTACACAGATACGCAGTATTTT
CASSQRVASGYTDTQYF
>-|TRBJ2-1|15|-|TRBV20-1
TGCAGTGTTAATTCGGACCAACCCCCCTACAATGAGCAGTTCTTC
CSVNSDQPPYNEQFF
>-|TRBJ1-5|15|-|TRBV6-1
TGTGCCAGCAAATTCGACAGACTTAGCAATCAGCCCCAGCATTTT
CASKFDRLSNQPQHF
>few|TRBJ2-6|17|-|TRBV3-1
TGTGCCAGCAGCCCCAGGGCAGGGGCGGGTGGGGCCAACGTCCTGACTTTC
CASSPRAGAGGANVLTF
>few|TRBJ2-1|15|TRBD1|TRBV7-2
TGTGCCAGCAGTCCAATTACCGACAGGGGATCCCCGAACTTCTTC
CASSPITDRGSPNFF
>few|TRBJ2-1|20|TRBD2|TRBV10-3
TGTGCCATCAGTGACGGGTCCAGCGGGGGGTCTCGGAGCTCCTACAATGAGCAGTTCTTC
CAISDGSSGGSRSSYNEQFF
>-|TRBJ2-1|13|TRBD1|TRBV7-9
TGTGCCAGCAGCCTCCACACAGGGGAAGAGCAGTTCTTC
CASSLHTGEEQFF
>many|TRBJ2-1|15|TRBD1|TRBV9
TGTGCCAGCAGCCCTCGGACAGGGGTGGACAATGAGCAGTTCTTC
CASSPRTGVDNEQFF
>-|TRBJ2-1|17|-|TRBV11-1
TGTGCCAGCAGCTTAGGTGGGGGGGCCGGTGTGTACAATGAGCAGTTCTTC
CASSLGGGAGVYNEQFF
>many|TRBJ2-5|13|-|TRBV7-2
TGTGCCAGCAGCTCTCGTTTTGGAGAGACCCAGTACTTC
CASSSRFGETQYF
>many|TRBJ1-3|16|TRBD1|TRBV7-7
TGTGCCAGCAGCTTATCCAAACAGGGGGCTGGAAACACCATATATTTT
CASSLSKQGAGNTIYF
>many|TRBJ1-1|15|-|TRBV5-1
TGCGCCAGCAGCGGAACAGGGCCCATGAACACTGAAGCTTTCTTT
CASSGTGPMNTEAFF
>few|TRBJ2-1|16|-|TRBV24-1
TGTGCCACCAGTGATTTCGAAAATAGGGGGGTTAATGAGCAGTTCTTC
CATSDFENRGVNEQFF
>-|TRBJ2-1|15|-|TRBV24-1
TGTGCCACCAGTGACACAAGGTTAAATTCTGGTGAGCAGTTCTTC
CATSDTRLNSGEQFF
>-|TRBJ2-1|16|-|TRBV7-9
TGTGCCAGCAGCCTCCGGAACAGGGTAGGCTACAATGAGCAGTTCTTC
CASSLRNRVGYNEQFF
>few|TRBJ2-5|15|-|TRBV11-2
TGTGCCAGCAGCTCATCCAGTGGAGCCTCAGAGACCCAGTACTTC
CASSSSSGASETQYF
>medium-sized|TRBJ2-7|14|TRBD1|TRBV4-1
TGCGCCAGCAGCCGACAGGGAAGGTCCTACGAGCAGTACTTC
CASSRQGRSYEQYF
>many|TRBJ2-1|10|-|TRBV29-1
TGCAGCGGCCTCCGAGGTGAGCAGTTCTTC
CSGLRGEQFF
>many|TRBJ1-2|12|-|TRBV5-1
TGCGCCAGCAGCTGGGGGGATGATGGCTACACCTTC
CASSWGDDGYTF
>many|TRBJ1-2|14|-|TRBV12-3/TRBV12-4
TGTGCCACCACCCTTGGGACGTCAAACTATGGCTACACCTTC
CATTLGTSNYGYTF
>-|TRBJ2-7|11|-|TRBV6-2/TRBV6-3
TGTGCCAGCAGCGAAGCTCCCGAGCAGTACTTC
CASSEAPEQYF
>few|TRBJ1-5|13|-|TRBV5-6
TGTGCCAGCAGCCGGGGACATAATCAGCCCCAGCATTTT
CASSRGHNQPQHF
>-|TRBJ2-5|13|TRBD2|TRBV20-1
TGCAGTCCGGGACTAGCGGGAAAAGAGACCCAGTACTTC
CSPGLAGKETQYF
>many|TRBJ2-1|14|-|TRBV5-6
TGTGCCACAGGAGACCTGAGCTCCTACAATGAGCAGTTCTTC
CATGDLSSYNEQFF